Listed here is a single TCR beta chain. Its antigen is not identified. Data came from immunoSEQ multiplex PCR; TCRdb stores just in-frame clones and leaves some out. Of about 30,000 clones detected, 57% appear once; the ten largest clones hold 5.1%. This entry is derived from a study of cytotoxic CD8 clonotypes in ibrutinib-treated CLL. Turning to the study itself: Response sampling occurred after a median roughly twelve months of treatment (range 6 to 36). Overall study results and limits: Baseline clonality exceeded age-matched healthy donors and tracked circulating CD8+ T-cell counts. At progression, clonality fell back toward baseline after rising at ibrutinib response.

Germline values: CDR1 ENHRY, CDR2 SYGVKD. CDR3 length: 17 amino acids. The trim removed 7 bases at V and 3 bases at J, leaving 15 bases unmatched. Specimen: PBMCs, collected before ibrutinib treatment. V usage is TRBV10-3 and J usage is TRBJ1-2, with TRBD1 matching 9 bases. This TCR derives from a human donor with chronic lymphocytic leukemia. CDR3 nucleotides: TGTGCCATCAAACCCCCAGGCAGAACAGGGGGCGACTATGGCTACACCTTC. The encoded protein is CAIKPPGRTGGDYGYTF.